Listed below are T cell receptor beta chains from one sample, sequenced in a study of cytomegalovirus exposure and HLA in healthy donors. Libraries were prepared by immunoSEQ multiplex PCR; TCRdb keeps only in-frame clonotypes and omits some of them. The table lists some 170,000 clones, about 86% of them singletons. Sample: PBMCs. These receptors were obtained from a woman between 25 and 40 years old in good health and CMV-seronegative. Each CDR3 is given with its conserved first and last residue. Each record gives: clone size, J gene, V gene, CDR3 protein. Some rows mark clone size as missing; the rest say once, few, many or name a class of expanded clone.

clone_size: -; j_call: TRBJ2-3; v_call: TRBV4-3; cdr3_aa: CASSQDSSPDTQYF
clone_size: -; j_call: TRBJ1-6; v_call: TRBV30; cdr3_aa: CAFGGSYNSPLHF
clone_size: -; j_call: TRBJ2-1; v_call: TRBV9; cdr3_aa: CASSEESAGTDNEQFF
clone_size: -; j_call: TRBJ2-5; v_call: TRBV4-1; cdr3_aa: CASSRTGRGTQYF
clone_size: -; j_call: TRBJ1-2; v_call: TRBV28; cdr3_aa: CASSLWEGAHGYTF
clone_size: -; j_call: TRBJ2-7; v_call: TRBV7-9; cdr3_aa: CSSSLQGASEQYF
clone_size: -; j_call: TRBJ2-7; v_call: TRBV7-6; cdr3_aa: CASSLVQRELTYEQYF
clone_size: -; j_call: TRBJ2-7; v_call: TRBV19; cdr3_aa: CASSIGRQADYEQYF
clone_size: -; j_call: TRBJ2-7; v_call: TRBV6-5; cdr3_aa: CASRYTSGSDYEQYF
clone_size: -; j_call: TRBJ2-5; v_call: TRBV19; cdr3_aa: CASRRTDEETQYF
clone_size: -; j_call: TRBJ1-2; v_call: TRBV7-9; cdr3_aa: CSSSISGQGIGYTF
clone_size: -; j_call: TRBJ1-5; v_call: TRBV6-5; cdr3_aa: CASSYGYSGQPQHF
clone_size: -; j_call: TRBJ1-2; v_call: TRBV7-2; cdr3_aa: CASSLAWFRAHYGYTF
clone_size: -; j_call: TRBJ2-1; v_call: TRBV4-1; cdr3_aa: CASSQPPGIAYNEQFF
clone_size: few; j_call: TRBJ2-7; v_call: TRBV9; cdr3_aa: CASSKGQGEQYF
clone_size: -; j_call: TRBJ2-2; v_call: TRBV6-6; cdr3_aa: CASSIVQGVGELFF
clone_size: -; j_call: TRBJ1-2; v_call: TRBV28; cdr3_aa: CASGWGPANYGYTF
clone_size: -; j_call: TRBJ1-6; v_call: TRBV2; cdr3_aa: CASRPQGEGGSPLHF
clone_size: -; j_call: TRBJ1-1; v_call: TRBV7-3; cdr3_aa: CASSSQGSSTEAFF
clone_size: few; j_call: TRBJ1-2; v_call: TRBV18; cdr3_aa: CASSPRQGNYGYTF
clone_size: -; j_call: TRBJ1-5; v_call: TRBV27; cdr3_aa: CASSPVDPRRVGNQPQHF
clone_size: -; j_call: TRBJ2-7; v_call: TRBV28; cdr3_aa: CASSPDRVDEQYF
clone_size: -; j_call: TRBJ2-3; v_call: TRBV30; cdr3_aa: CAWSVTSGQLNTDTQYF
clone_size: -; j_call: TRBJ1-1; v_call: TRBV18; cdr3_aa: CASSPLPGWTEAFF
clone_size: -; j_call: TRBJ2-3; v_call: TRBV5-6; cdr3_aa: CASSLAFSGTQYF
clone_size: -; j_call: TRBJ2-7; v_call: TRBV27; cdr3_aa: CASTRGEAGRYEQYF
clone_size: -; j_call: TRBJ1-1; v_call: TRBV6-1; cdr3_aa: CASNRYPQGAWEAFF
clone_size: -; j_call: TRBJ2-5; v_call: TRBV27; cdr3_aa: CASSLYRDSEETQYF
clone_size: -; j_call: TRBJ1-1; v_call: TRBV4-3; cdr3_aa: CASSQDYHGIGTGPNTEAFF
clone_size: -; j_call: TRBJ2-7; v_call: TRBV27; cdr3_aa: CASSFRGGGAASSYEQYF
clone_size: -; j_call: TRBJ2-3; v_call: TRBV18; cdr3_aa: CASSPGTGRTDTQYF
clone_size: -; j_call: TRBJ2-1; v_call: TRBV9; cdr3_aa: CASSVRTGHNEQFF
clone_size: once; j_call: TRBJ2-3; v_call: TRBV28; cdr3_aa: CASRNAGFSTDTQYF
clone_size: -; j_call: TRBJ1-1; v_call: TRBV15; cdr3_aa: CATSWETRTGSEAFF
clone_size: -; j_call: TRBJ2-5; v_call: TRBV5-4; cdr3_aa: CASSLRLAGGQETQYF
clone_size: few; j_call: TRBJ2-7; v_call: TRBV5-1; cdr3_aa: CASSITGSSHYEQYF
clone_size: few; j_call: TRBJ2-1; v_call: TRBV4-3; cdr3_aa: CASSQDWGLAGGIWNEQFF
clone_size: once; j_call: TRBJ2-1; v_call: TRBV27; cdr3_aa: CASSFDRGVGEQFF
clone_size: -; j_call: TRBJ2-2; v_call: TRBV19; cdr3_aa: CASSIQDGQNTGELFF
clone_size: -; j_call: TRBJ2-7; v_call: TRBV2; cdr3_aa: CASRIAQPYEQYF
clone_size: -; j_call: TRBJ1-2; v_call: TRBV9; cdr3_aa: CASSVDSYYGYTF
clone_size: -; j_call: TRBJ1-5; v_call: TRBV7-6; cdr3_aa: CASSLGADYSNQPQHF
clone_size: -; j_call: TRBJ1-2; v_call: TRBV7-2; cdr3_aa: CASSLNLVQDGYTF
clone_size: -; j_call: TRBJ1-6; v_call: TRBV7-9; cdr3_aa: CASSSDSRANSPLHF
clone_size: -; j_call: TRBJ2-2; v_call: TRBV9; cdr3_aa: CASSATRGRYTGELFF
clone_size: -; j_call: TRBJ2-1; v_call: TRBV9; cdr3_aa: CASSVAGGRELYNEQFF
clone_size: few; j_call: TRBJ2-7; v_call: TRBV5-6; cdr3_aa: CASSLERERGFGYEQYF
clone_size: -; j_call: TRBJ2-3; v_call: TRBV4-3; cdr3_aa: CASSQDSGRAGDTQYF
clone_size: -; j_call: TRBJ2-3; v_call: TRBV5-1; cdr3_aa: CASSLRQGSPDTQYF
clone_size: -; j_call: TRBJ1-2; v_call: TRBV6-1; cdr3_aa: CASSEPIGQGDGYTF